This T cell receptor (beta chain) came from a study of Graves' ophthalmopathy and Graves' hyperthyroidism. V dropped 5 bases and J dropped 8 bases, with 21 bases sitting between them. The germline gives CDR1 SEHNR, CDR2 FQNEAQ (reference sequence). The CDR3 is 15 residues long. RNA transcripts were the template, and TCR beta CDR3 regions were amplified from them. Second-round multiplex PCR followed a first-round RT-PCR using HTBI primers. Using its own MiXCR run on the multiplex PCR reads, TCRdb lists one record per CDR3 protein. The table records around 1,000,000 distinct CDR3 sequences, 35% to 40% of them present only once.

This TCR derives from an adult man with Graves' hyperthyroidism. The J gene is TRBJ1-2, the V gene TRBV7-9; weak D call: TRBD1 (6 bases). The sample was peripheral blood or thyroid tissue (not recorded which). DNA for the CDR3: TGTGCCAGCAGCGCCACAGGGCCAAACAGGTTGGGCTACACCTTC. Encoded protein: CASSATGPNRLGYTF.